Listed below are T cell receptor beta chains from one sample, sequenced in a study of T-cell reconstitution after alpha-beta-depleted transplantation in children. TCRdb independently ran MiXCR on the PCR reads; one entry per CDR3 protein. The sample lists about 580,000 distinct CDR3 sequences, roughly a quarter occurring once. This specimen was PBMCs, taken before TCRalphabeta/CD19-depleted stem cell transplant. Every receptor here comes from a boy in the first two years of life with Wiskott-Aldrich syndrome, due to receive a stem cell transplant. The CDR3 runs from the conserved cysteine through the conserved F or W. The D gene is left open where the match is weak. Part of the rows lack a size; the others show once, few, many or a class for expanded clones.

clone size: .; V gene: TRBV18; J gene: TRBJ1-5; D gene: .; CDR3 DNA: TGTGCCAGCTCCCGGGGCCAGACCAACCAGCCCCAGCATTTT; CDR3 protein: CASSRGQTNQPQHF
clone size: few; V gene: TRBV15; J gene: TRBJ2-5; D gene: .; CDR3 DNA: TGTGCCACCAGCACGGAAGAGACCCAGTACTTC; CDR3 protein: CATSTEETQYF
clone size: few; V gene: TRBV5-1; J gene: TRBJ2-1; D gene: .; CDR3 DNA: TGCGCCAGCAGCTTGGCCGTGGTAGCGGACTACAATGAGCAGTTCTTC; CDR3 protein: CASSLAVVADYNEQFF
clone size: few; V gene: TRBV7-2; J gene: TRBJ2-1; D gene: TRBD2; CDR3 DNA: TGTGCTGTAGCGGGAGCTATAGTCAATGAGCAGTTCTTC; CDR3 protein: CAVAGAIVNEQFF
clone size: many; V gene: TRBV5-1; J gene: TRBJ2-7; D gene: TRBD1; CDR3 DNA: TGTGCCAGCAGCTTGGGGACAGTTTCCTACGAGCAGTACTTC; CDR3 protein: CASSLGTVSYEQYF
clone size: .; V gene: TRBV4-2; J gene: TRBJ2-1; D gene: TRBD2; CDR3 DNA: TGTGCCAGCAGCCAAGCTTCCGGGACTAGGAGTCACGGAGAGCAGTTCTTC; CDR3 protein: CASSQASGTRSHGEQFF
clone size: few; V gene: TRBV5-1; J gene: TRBJ2-1; D gene: TRBD2; CDR3 DNA: TGCGCCAGCAGCTCCGCCGGGACTAGCGGGAGAGAGCAGTTCTTC; CDR3 protein: CASSSAGTSGREQFF
clone size: .; V gene: TRBV10-3; J gene: TRBJ1-3; D gene: TRBD1; CDR3 DNA: TGTGCCATGGGACAGCTGAACTCTGGAAACACCATATATTTT; CDR3 protein: CAMGQLNSGNTIYF
clone size: few; V gene: TRBV29-1; J gene: TRBJ1-1; D gene: TRBD1; CDR3 DNA: TGCAGCGTTGAAAGGCAGGGGGCTTGGACTGAAGCTTTCTTT; CDR3 protein: CSVERQGAWTEAFF
clone size: few; V gene: TRBV12-3/TRBV12-4; J gene: TRBJ2-1; D gene: TRBD2; CDR3 DNA: TGTGCCAGCAGGCCCCTGGGACTAGCGGGGTACAATGAGCAGTTCTTC; CDR3 protein: CASRPLGLAGYNEQFF
clone size: .; V gene: TRBV3-1; J gene: TRBJ2-7; D gene: .; CDR3 DNA: TGTGCCAGCAGCCAAGATTACGCATCCTACGAGCAGTACTTC; CDR3 protein: CASSQDYASYEQYF
clone size: few; V gene: TRBV29-1; J gene: TRBJ2-3; D gene: TRBD2; CDR3 DNA: TGTAGCTCAGCCCGGGGGGGCGGGAGTCCAGCAGATACGCAGTATTTT; CDR3 protein: CSSARGGGSPADTQYF
clone size: .; V gene: TRBV6-1; J gene: TRBJ2-1; D gene: .; CDR3 DNA: TGTGCCAGCGCCGAGACCCCTCGGAGAGGGAATGAGCAGTTCTTC; CDR3 protein: CASAETPRRGNEQFF
clone size: few; V gene: TRBV7-9; J gene: TRBJ1-3; D gene: .; CDR3 DNA: TGTGCCAGCAGCACAGCCGACACCATATATTTT; CDR3 protein: CASSTADTIYF
clone size: .; V gene: TRBV30; J gene: TRBJ2-1; D gene: TRBD2; CDR3 DNA: TGTGCCTGGAGTCGACTAGCGGGAGGAAGCTACAATGAGCAGTTCTTC; CDR3 protein: CAWSRLAGGSYNEQFF
clone size: .; V gene: TRBV6-5; J gene: TRBJ2-1; D gene: .; CDR3 DNA: TGTGCCAGCAGTTACTCTAGGGCGCTGGATGAGCAGTTCTTC; CDR3 protein: CASSYSRALDEQFF
clone size: .; V gene: TRBV5-1; J gene: TRBJ2-1; D gene: .; CDR3 DNA: TGCGCCAGCAGCTTGACCGTACTATCTACCTACAATGAGCAGTTCTTC; CDR3 protein: CASSLTVLSTYNEQFF
clone size: few; V gene: TRBV5-1; J gene: TRBJ2-3; D gene: .; CDR3 DNA: TGCGCCAGCAGCTTGGCAGCGAGAGGGCGGACAGATACGCAGTATTTT; CDR3 protein: CASSLAARGRTDTQYF
clone size: few; V gene: TRBV6-1; J gene: TRBJ2-4; D gene: .; CDR3 DNA: TGTGCCAGCAGCCTAACCGGGGTAGCAAGCATTCAGTACTTC; CDR3 protein: CASSLTGVASIQYF
clone size: few; V gene: TRBV28; J gene: TRBJ1-3; D gene: .; CDR3 DNA: TGTGCCAGCAACCAGTACTCTGGAAACACCATATATTTT; CDR3 protein: CASNQYSGNTIYF
clone size: few; V gene: TRBV3-1; J gene: TRBJ2-1; D gene: TRBD2; CDR3 DNA: TGTGCCAGCAGTCCCGGGACTAGCGGGAGGCGGACCTACAATGAGCAGTTCTTC; CDR3 protein: CASSPGTSGRRTYNEQFF
clone size: .; V gene: TRBV12-3/TRBV12-4; J gene: TRBJ1-2; D gene: .; CDR3 DNA: TGTGCCACCCAGCGGGGGGCTGGCTACACCTTC; CDR3 protein: CATQRGAGYTF
clone size: .; V gene: TRBV20-1; J gene: TRBJ1-3; D gene: .; CDR3 DNA: TGCAGTGCATTCCCAGGGGCCCCTGGAAACACCATATATTTT; CDR3 protein: CSAFPGAPGNTIYF
clone size: .; V gene: TRBV6-2/TRBV6-3; J gene: TRBJ1-2; D gene: .; CDR3 DNA: TGTGCCAGCAGTTACTCGGGTCTTTCCTATGGCTACACCTTC; CDR3 protein: CASSYSGLSYGYTF
clone size: few; V gene: TRBV30; J gene: TRBJ2-7; D gene: TRBD1; CDR3 DNA: TGTGCCTGGAGTGTTGGGACAGGCACCTACGAGCAGTACTTC; CDR3 protein: CAWSVGTGTYEQYF
clone size: few; V gene: TRBV27; J gene: TRBJ1-6; D gene: .; CDR3 DNA: TGTGCCAGCAGGAAGACAGGTGCTACCAGCTCCTATAATTCACCCCTCCACTTT; CDR3 protein: CASRKTGATSSYNSPLHF
clone size: .; V gene: TRBV12-3/TRBV12-4; J gene: TRBJ1-1; D gene: TRBD1; CDR3 DNA: TGTGCCAGCAGAGCCCGACAGGGGGCCGGCAAAGTCACTGAAGCTTTCTTT; CDR3 protein: CASRARQGAGKVTEAFF
clone size: few; V gene: TRBV28; J gene: TRBJ2-7; D gene: .; CDR3 DNA: TGTGCCAGCAGCTCCCAGAGGTACGAGCAGTACTTC; CDR3 protein: CASSSQRYEQYF
clone size: .; V gene: TRBV6-1; J gene: TRBJ2-3; D gene: .; CDR3 DNA: TGTGCCAGCAGTGAGACCCCGGTCAGCACAGATACGCAGTATTTT; CDR3 protein: CASSETPVSTDTQYF
clone size: few; V gene: TRBV20-1; J gene: TRBJ2-3; D gene: TRBD2; CDR3 DNA: TGCAGTGCTAGAGTAAGCGGGAGGGCCACAGATACGCAGTATTTT; CDR3 protein: CSARVSGRATDTQYF
clone size: few; V gene: TRBV5-1; J gene: TRBJ2-7; D gene: .; CDR3 DNA: TGCGCCAGCAGGAGCTCCGGGACAACCCTAACCTACGAGCAGTACTTT; CDR3 protein: CASRSSGTTLTYEQYF
clone size: .; V gene: TRBV5-1; J gene: TRBJ2-5; D gene: TRBD1; CDR3 DNA: TGCGCCAGCAGCTTCTCAGGGGGCATCGAGACCCAGTACTTC; CDR3 protein: CASSFSGGIETQYF
clone size: .; V gene: TRBV5-6; J gene: TRBJ2-5; D gene: TRBD2; CDR3 DNA: TGTGCCAGCAGCTTGGAGGGACTACCCCAAGAGACCCAGTACTTC; CDR3 protein: CASSLEGLPQETQYF
clone size: .; V gene: TRBV11-1; J gene: TRBJ2-7; D gene: TRBD2; CDR3 DNA: TGTGCCAGCAGCTTAGAGTCACCGGGACTAAAGGGATCGAACGAGCAGTACTTC; CDR3 protein: CASSLESPGLKGSNEQYF
clone size: .; V gene: TRBV7-3; J gene: TRBJ2-1; D gene: TRBD2; CDR3 DNA: TGTGCCAGCGGGACTAGCGGGGGCGGCGATGAGCAGTTCTTC; CDR3 protein: CASGTSGGGDEQFF
clone size: .; V gene: TRBV28; J gene: TRBJ2-3; D gene: TRBD2; CDR3 DNA: TGTGCCAGCAGTCAACAACTAGCGGGGCGCACAGATACGCAGTATTTT; CDR3 protein: CASSQQLAGRTDTQYF
clone size: .; V gene: TRBV28; J gene: TRBJ1-1; D gene: .; CDR3 DNA: TGTGCCAGCAGTTTAATACAGTCAAGAGAAGCTTTCTTT; CDR3 protein: CASSLIQSREAFF
clone size: .; V gene: TRBV12-3/TRBV12-4; J gene: TRBJ2-3; D gene: .; CDR3 DNA: TGTGCCAGCAGTTTAGGCCCTCCGGCAGGTGGGACAGATACGCAGTATTTT; CDR3 protein: CASSLGPPAGGTDTQYF
clone size: many; V gene: TRBV5-1; J gene: TRBJ2-3; D gene: .; CDR3 DNA: TGCGCCAGCAGCTTGGGCCAGGGGAACACAGATACGCAGTATTTT; CDR3 protein: CASSLGQGNTDTQYF